The rows below give T cell receptor beta chains drawn from one sample of a study of cytomegalovirus exposure and HLA in healthy donors. Sequencing was performed with immunoSEQ multiplex PCR; in TCRdb, only in-frame clones are kept and a portion is missing. Among about 120,000 clones listed, 73% were seen once. The sample taken for sequencing was PBMCs. These receptor sequences come from a woman in her thirties or forties in good health and CMV-seronegative. Each CDR3 is given with its conserved first and last residue. D genes are given only for firm matches. Clone size is not always given. Where it is, it says once, few, many or a class for expanded clones.

>TRBV6-6|.|.|TRBJ1-2
CASSYSDRIRFYGYTF
TGTGCCAGCAGTTACTCGGACAGAATTCGGTTCTATGGCTACACCTTC
>TRBV7-3|.|.|TRBJ2-6
CASSRRVSGANVLTF
TGTGCCAGCAGCCGCAGGGTGTCTGGGGCCAACGTCCTGACTTTC
>TRBV5-6|once|TRBD1|TRBJ2-7
CASSTPGQGSSYEQYF
TGTGCCAGCAGCACCCCAGGACAGGGTAGCTCCTACGAGCAGTACTTC
>TRBV21-1|.|.|TRBJ2-7
CARSGTAISYEQYF
TGTGCCAGGTCAGGGACAGCCATCTCCTACGAGCAGTACTTC
>TRBV7-9|.|TRBD1|TRBJ1-3
CASSYDRGSYRSGNTIYF
TGTGCCAGCAGCTACGACAGGGGGAGCTACCGCTCTGGAAACACCATATATTTT
>TRBV9|.|.|TRBJ2-2
CASSAGLLKGEGTGELFF
TGTGCCAGCAGCGCAGGACTTCTAAAGGGTGAGGGCACCGGGGAGCTGTTTTTT
>TRBV18|.|.|TRBJ1-1
CASSSNRDTEAFF
TGTGCCAGCTCATCAAACAGGGACACTGAAGCTTTCTTT
>TRBV6-6|few|TRBD1|TRBJ1-5
CASSRRDRDQPQHF
TGTGCCAGCAGTCGCCGGGACAGGGATCAGCCCCAGCATTTT
>TRBV29-1|.|TRBD2|TRBJ2-7
CSVGPSGRTVEQYF
TGCAGCGTAGGCCCTAGCGGGAGAACAGTCGAGCAGTACTTC
>TRBV6-5|.|.|TRBJ2-7
CASSSSGTSYF
TGTGCCAGCAGTTCCTCCGGGACTTCGTACTTC
>TRBV5-6|.|.|TRBJ2-2
CASSLVGRSTGELFF
TGTGCCAGCAGCTTGGTAGGTAGGAGCACCGGGGAGCTGTTTTTT
>TRBV27|once|.|TRBJ2-7
CASAMRGLGGGYEQYF
TGTGCCAGCGCTATGAGGGGGCTGGGGGGAGGCTACGAGCAGTACTTC
>TRBV5-6|.|.|TRBJ1-6
CASRTRGGNSPLHF
TGTGCCAGCAGAACCCGGGGGGGAAATTCACCCCTCCACTTT